Listed here are 18 T cell receptor beta chains from one sample, sequenced in a study of blood T cells in healthy people across ages. The authors ran a second PCR of about 7 to 12 cycles using a sample-barcoded 5' primer and a J-beta primer mix. TCRdb re-analysed the 5' RACE reads in MiXCR, keeping a single row per CDR3 protein. The sample contains roughly 2 million distinct CDR3 sequences, approximately 50% of which appear only once. The sequenced sample was blood. Receptors were obtained from a middle-aged woman in good health.

This sequence joins TRBV7-2 and TRBJ1-2; D is ambiguous. V was cut by 1 base and J by 5 bases, with 11 bases left in between. This CDR3 spans 14 amino acids. CDR1 SGHTA and CDR2 FQGNSA come from the germline V gene. This CDR3 reads CASSLEHTGYGYTF. CDR3 coding DNA: TGTGCCAGCAGCTTAGAGCACACGGGATATGGCTACACCTTC.

The gene calls are TRBV20-1 and TRBJ2-5, with D hard to call. In germline, CDR1 is DFQATT, CDR2 SNEGSKA (reference sequence). CDR3 size: 12 residues. The V end was cut by 5 bases, the J end by 5 bases, with 12 bases between. CDR3 in DNA: TGCAGTGCTGCCCTCCGCCCTGAGACCCAGTACTTC. This gives the protein CSAALRPETQYF.

The CDR3 bases are TGTGCCAGCAGCCAAACCAGGGGCAGGGAGAGCGGCTACACCTTC. This sequence encodes CASSQTRGRESGYTF. The chain joins TRBV3-1 to TRBJ1-2, with a possible D match to TRBD1 (6 bases). The CDR3 runs 15 residues. The germline V gene has CDR1 LGHDT and CDR2 YNNKEL (reference sequence). Trimming shortened V by 2 bases and J by 8 bases, and 18 bases separated the two germline ends.

The chain employs TRBV10-3 and TRBJ2-3; D gene uncertain. V dropped 4 bases and J dropped 3 bases, with 14 bases sitting between them. Germline assignment: CDR1 ENHRY and CDR2 SYGVKD. This CDR3 is built from 15 residues. The CDR3 DNA follows: TGTGCCATCAGTGGGGCCAGCCTGTCGACAGATACGCAGTATTTT. It is translated as CAISGASLSTDTQYF.

The rearrangement uses TRBV19 and TRBJ2-4; D unresolved. Trimming removed 5 bases at V and 5 bases at J, with 7 bases between. The CDR3 covers 12 residues. Per the germline V gene, CDR1 is LNHDA and CDR2 is SQIVND (reference sequence). Here the CDR3 reads CASSQHENIQYF. The CDR3 DNA follows: TGTGCCAGTAGTCAGCACGAAAACATTCAGTACTTC. Full variable domain (missing parts from reference TRBV19 and TRBJ2-4): DGGITQSPKYLFRKEGQNVTLSCEQNLNHDAMYWYRQDPGQGLRLIYYSQIVNDFQKGDIAEGYSVSREKKESFPLTVTSAQKNPTAFYLCASSQHENIQYFGAGTRLSVL.

The chain combines TRBV28 with TRBJ2-7, with TRBD1 matching over 9 bases. Germline CDR1 and CDR2: MDHEN and SYDVKM. Unmatched junction bases numbered 10, after V lost 5 bases and J lost 5 bases. CDR3 size: 15 residues. Written as DNA, the CDR3 is TGTGCCAGCAGTCCGAGATACAGGGGGCGGCACGAGCAGTACTTC. It codes for CASSPRYRGRHEQYF.

This chain joins TRBV20-1 and TRBJ2-7; D remains ambiguous. CDR1 and CDR2 (germline): DFQATT, SNEGSKA (reference sequence). The CDR3 has 13 residues. V gave up 3 bases and J gave up 6 bases, with 15 bases separating them. The DNA for the CDR3 is TGCAGTGCTAGTCTGGGATTCCTAACCGAGCAGTACTTC. Residues: CSASLGFLTEQYF.

This chain connects TRBV5-1 to TRBJ1-2; 8 bases line up with TRBD1. Germline V gene lookup returns CDR1 SGHRS and CDR2 YFSETQ. CDR3 size: 15 residues. V gave up 4 bases and J gave up 3 bases; unmatched junction bases: 8. CDR3 in amino acids: CASSLTSGGDYGYTF. CDR3 DNA: TGCGCCAGCAGCCTCACCTCAGGGGGCGACTATGGCTACACCTTC. The full variable domain, completed using reference TRBV5-1 and TRBJ1-2, is KAGVTQTPRYLIKTRGQQVTLSCSPISGHRSVSWYQQTPGQGLQFLFEYFSETQRNKGNFPGRFSGRQFSNSRSEMNVSTLELGDSALYLCASSLTSGGDYGYTFGSGTRLTVV.

A few counts support this clonotype. The chain is built from TRBV29-1 and TRBJ2-7; no definite D call. Germline CDR1 SQVTM, CDR2 ANQGSEA. Trimming took 7 bases from V and 2 from J, leaving 15 bases between them. The CDR3 has 13 amino acids. The CDR3 region is CSGEDTATYEQYF. The CDR3 DNA reads TGCAGCGGGGAAGATACGGCCACCTACGAGCAGTACTTC.

This chain joins TRBV4-1 and TRBJ2-5; D might be TRBD2 (5 bases). V dropped 5 bases and J dropped 9 bases, with 19 bases sitting between them. Germline V gene lookup returns CDR1 MGHRA and CDR2 YSYEKL. This CDR3 has 14 amino acids. The DNA of the CDR3 is TGCGCCAGCAGCGGCACGGCCTTTTCGAGGGCCCAGTACTTC. Amino acid sequence: CASSGTAFSRAQYF.

The rearrangement links TRBV20-1 to TRBJ1-1; D gene unclear. The V and J ends lost 3 bases and 1 base respectively, with 15 bases between them. Germline V CDR1 and CDR2: DFQATT, SNEGSKA (reference sequence). The length of the CDR3 is 15 residues. As DNA, the CDR3 is TGCAGTGCTAGGGGTTCGGGCCGGGAGAACACTGAAGCTTTCTTT. Its translation is CSARGSGRENTEAFF.

V usage is TRBV4-3 and J usage is TRBJ1-2; D not resolved. Trimming left V 0 bases short and J 0 bases short, with 11 bases between. Per germline, CDR1 LGHNA and CDR2 YSLEER. CDR3 size: 16 residues. The CDR3 protein is CASSQEAAATNYGYTF. The CDR3 DNA reads TGCGCCAGCAGCCAAGAAGCGGCAGCTACTAACTATGGCTACACCTTC.

The rearrangement uses TRBV10-3 and TRBJ1-5, with TRBD1 matching over 7 bases. Trimming cost V 0 bases and J 8 bases; bases outside gene matches: 4. From germline, CDR1 is ENHRY and CDR2 SYGVKD. This CDR3 contains 14 residues. The CDR3, as DNA: TGTGCCATCAGTGAGTCACAGGGGATTGAGCCCCAGCATTTT. Its translation is CAISESQGIEPQHF.

The J gene is TRBJ2-1, the V gene TRBV28; D gene unclear. The V and J ends lost 7 bases and 7 bases respectively, with 14 bases between them. The CDR3 totals 13 residues. Germline V gene data show CDR1 as MDHEN and CDR2 as SYDVKM. CDR3: CASNAPASNEQFF. The DNA of the CDR3 is TGTGCCAGCAATGCACCAGCATCGAATGAGCAGTTCTTC.

To note about this clonotype: One junction end disagrees with the germline gene, perhaps due to a read error. The rearrangement links TRBV2 to TRBJ2-7; D might be TRBD2 (5 bases). Germline CDR1 is SNHLY and CDR2 is FYNNEI. The CDR3 is 14 amino acids. The CDR3 bases are TGTGCCAGCAGTACCGAGCGGAGCTCCTGCGAGCAGTACTTC. This gives the protein CASSTERSSCEQYF.

The genes are TRBV4-2 and TRBJ2-1; 8 bases fit TRBD2. TRBJ2-7 explains the end of the DNA better; the J call may be wrong. This CDR3 spans 15 amino acids. Germline V gene lookup returns CDR1 LGHNA and CDR2 YNFKEQ. This CDR3 is CASSPWRGDYNEQYF. The CDR3 DNA sequence: TGTGCCAGCAGCCCCTGGCGGGGGGATTACAATGAGCAGTACTTC.

This chain connects TRBV10-3 to TRBJ1-4, with a possible D match to TRBD1 (5 bases). V lost 3 bases to trimming and J lost 8 bases, with 13 bases between them. The CDR3 sequence is 14 residues long. CDR1 ENHRY and CDR2 SYGVKD come from the germline V gene. The CDR3 sequence: CAISDHQGREKLFF. DNA for the CDR3: TGTGCCATCAGTGACCACCAGGGTCGGGAAAAACTGTTTTTT.

Comments on this clonotype: A read error may produce the germline difference seen at one junction end. The V and J genes are TRBV7-9 and TRBJ1-2; 9 bases line up with TRBD1. The CDR3 spans 15 residues. Germline V gene data show CDR1 as SEHNR and CDR2 as FQNEAQ (reference sequence). In nucleotides, the CDR3 is TGCGCCAGCAGCTCCTCCGGGACAGGGTTTGAGGGCTACACCTTC. Its protein is CASSSSGTGFEGYTF.